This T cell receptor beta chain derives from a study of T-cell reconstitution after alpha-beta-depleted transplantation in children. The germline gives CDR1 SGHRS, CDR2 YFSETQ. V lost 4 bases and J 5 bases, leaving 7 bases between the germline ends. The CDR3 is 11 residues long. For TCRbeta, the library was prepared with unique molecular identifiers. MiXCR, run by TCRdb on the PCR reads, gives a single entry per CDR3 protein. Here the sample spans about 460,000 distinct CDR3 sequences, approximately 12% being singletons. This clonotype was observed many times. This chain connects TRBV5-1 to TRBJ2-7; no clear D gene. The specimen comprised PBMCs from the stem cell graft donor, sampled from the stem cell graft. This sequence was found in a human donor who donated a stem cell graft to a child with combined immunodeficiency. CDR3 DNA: TGCGCCAGCAGCGCTGGGAACGAGCAGTACTTC. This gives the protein CASSAGNEQYF.